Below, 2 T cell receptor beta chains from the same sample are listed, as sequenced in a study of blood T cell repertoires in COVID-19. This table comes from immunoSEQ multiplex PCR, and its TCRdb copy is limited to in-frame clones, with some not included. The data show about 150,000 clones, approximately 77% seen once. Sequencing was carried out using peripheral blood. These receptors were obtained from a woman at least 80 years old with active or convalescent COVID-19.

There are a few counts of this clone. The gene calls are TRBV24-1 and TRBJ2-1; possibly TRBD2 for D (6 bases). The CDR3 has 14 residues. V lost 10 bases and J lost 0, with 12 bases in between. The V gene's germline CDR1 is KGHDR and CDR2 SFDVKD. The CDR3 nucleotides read TGTGCCACTCGGGACTCCAACTCCTACAATGAGCAGTTCTTC. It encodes CATRDSNSYNEQFF.

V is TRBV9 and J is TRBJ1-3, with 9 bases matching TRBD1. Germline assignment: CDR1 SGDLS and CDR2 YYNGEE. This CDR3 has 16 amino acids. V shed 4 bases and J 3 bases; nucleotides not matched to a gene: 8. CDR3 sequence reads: CASSPEQGAGGNTIYF. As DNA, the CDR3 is TGTGCCAGCAGCCCTGAACAGGGGGCCGGTGGAAACACCATATATTTT.